A selection of T cell receptor beta chains follows, all from one sample in a study of cytomegalovirus exposure and HLA in healthy donors. Sequencing was performed with immunoSEQ multiplex PCR; in TCRdb, only in-frame clones are kept and a portion is missing. The profile covers some 200,000 clones, with around 75% appearing a single time and more than 6% taken by the ten largest. The sequencing sample was made of PBMCs. The receptors derive from a man aged 35-49 years in good health and CMV-seropositive. CDR3s include the opening cysteine and the closing phenylalanine or tryptophan. Each record gives: D gene, clone size, V gene, J gene, CDR3 protein, CDR3 DNA. A D gene is named only where the DNA matches it firmly. Clone size, where shown, is once, few, many, or a class for clones that have expanded.

TRBD1	.	TRBV18	TRBJ1-1	CASSLQGSTEAFF	TGTGCCAGCTCACTACAGGGGAGCACTGAAGCTTTCTTT
.	.	TRBV5-4	TRBJ1-4	CASSSSSTNEKLFF	TGTGCCAGCAGCTCAAGCTCTACTAATGAAAAACTGTTTTTT
.	few	TRBV28	TRBJ2-7	CASDVDQQGSAYEQYF	TGTGCCAGCGACGTAGATCAACAGGGATCCGCCTACGAGCAGTACTTC
TRBD1	.	TRBV19	TRBJ1-5	CASSIGQGKNQPQHF	TGTGCCAGTAGTATAGGACAGGGAAAGAATCAGCCCCAGCATTTT
.	.	TRBV2	TRBJ2-3	CASSPDYSDTQYF	TGTGCCAGCAGCCCCGACTATTCAGATACGCAGTATTTT
TRBD2	.	TRBV19	TRBJ2-2	CASSIPRGLAGENTGELFF	TGTGCCAGTAGTATTCCCAGGGGACTAGCGGGGGAGAACACCGGGGAGCTGTTTTTT
TRBD2	.	TRBV28	TRBJ2-1	CASSFLASGGLYNEQFF	TGTGCCAGCAGTTTCCTCGCTAGCGGGGGCCTCTACAATGAGCAGTTCTTC
.	.	TRBV4-3	TRBJ2-6	CASSQDDSSSGANVLTF	TGCGCCAGCAGCCAGGATGACAGTAGCTCTGGGGCCAACGTCCTGACTTTC
.	.	TRBV11-1	TRBJ2-7	CASSPASYEQYF	TGTGCCAGCAGCCCCGCGTCCTACGAGCAGTACTTC
.	.	TRBV7-2	TRBJ1-1	CASSLARGGAEAFF	TGTGCCAGCAGCTTAGCTCGGGGAGGGGCTGAAGCTTTCTTT
.	.	TRBV4-1	TRBJ2-2	CASSQFPTGTGELFF	TGCGCCAGCAGCCAATTTCCGACAGGTACCGGGGAGCTGTTTTTT
.	.	TRBV28	TRBJ2-7	CASSSSGHTEQYF	TGTGCCAGCAGTTCCTCGGGACATACGGAGCAGTACTTC
.	.	TRBV5-1	TRBJ2-1	CASSLPGRNEQFF	TGCGCCAGCAGCTTACCGGGTAGGAATGAGCAGTTCTTC
.	.	TRBV4-3	TRBJ2-5	CASSQGNRETQYF	TGCGCCAGCAGCCAAGGCAACAGAGAGACCCAGTACTTC
.	.	TRBV7-9	TRBJ1-5	CASSLGDQPQHF	TGTGCCAGCAGCTTAGGAGATCAGCCCCAGCATTTT
TRBD2	once	TRBV5-1	TRBJ2-3	CASSWPGTSGGSNTDTQYF	TGCGCCAGCAGCTGGCCCGGGACTAGCGGGGGCTCTAACACAGATACGCAGTATTTT
TRBD2	.	TRBV30	TRBJ2-5	CAWGTSGTRRYF	TGTGCCTGGGGGACTAGCGGGACCCGGAGGTACTTC
.	.	TRBV19	TRBJ1-1	CASSLDGETEAFF	TGTGCCAGTAGTCTTGACGGGGAGACTGAAGCTTTCTTT
.	once	TRBV9	TRBJ2-1	CASSVAINSNNEQFF	TGTGCCAGCAGCGTAGCTATAAACAGCAACAATGAGCAGTTCTTC
.	few	TRBV9	TRBJ1-2	CASSVDAGGYTF	TGTGCCAGCAGCGTAGACGCTGGCGGCTACACCTTC
.	.	TRBV7-3	TRBJ1-1	CASRPVGTSGGEAFF	TGTGCCAGCAGACCTGTGGGGACCTCCGGGGGTGAAGCTTTCTTT
TRBD1	few	TRBV6-6	TRBJ1-5	CASRPEGAGQPQHF	TGTGCCAGCAGACCTGAGGGGGCAGGTCAGCCCCAGCATTTT
TRBD1	.	TRBV27	TRBJ2-7	CASRGGLGQGFF	TGTGCCAGCCGTGGGGGACTGGGACAGGGATTCTTC
TRBD1	.	TRBV28	TRBJ1-2	CAGQAASLANYGYTF	TGTGCCGGACAGGCCGCGTCCTTAGCTAACTATGGCTACACCTTC